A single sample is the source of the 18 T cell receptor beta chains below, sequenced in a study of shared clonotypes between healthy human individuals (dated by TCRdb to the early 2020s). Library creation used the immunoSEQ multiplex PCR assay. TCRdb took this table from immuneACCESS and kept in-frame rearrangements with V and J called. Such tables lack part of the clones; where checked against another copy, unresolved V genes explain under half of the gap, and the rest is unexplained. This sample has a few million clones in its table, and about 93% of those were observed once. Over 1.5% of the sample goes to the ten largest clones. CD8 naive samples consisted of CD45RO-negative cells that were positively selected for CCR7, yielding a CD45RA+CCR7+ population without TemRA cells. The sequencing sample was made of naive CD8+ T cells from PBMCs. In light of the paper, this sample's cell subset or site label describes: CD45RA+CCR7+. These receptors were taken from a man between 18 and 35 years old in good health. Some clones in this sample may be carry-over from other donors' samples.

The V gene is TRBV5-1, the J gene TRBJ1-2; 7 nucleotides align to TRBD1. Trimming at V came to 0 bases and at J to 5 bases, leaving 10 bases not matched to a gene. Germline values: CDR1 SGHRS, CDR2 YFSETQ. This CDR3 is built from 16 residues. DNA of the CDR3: TGCGCCAGCAGCTTGGCCGACAGGGAGGTCCCTTATGGCTACACCTTC. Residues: CASSLADREVPYGYTF.

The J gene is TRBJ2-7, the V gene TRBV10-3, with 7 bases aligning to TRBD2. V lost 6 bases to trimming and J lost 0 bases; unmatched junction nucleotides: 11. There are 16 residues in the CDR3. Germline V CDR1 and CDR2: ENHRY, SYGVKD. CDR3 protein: CAIRGGSGSSSYEQYF. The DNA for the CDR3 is TGTGCCATCAGGGGCGGTAGCGGGTCGTCCTCCTACGAGCAGTACTTC.

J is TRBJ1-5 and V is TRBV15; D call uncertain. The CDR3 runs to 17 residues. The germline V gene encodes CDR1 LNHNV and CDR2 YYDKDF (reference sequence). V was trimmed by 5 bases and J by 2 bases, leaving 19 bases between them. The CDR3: CATSQSLDPPRNQPQHF. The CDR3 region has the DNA TGTGCCACCAGCCAATCCTTAGACCCGCCCCGCAATCAGCCCCAGCATTTT.

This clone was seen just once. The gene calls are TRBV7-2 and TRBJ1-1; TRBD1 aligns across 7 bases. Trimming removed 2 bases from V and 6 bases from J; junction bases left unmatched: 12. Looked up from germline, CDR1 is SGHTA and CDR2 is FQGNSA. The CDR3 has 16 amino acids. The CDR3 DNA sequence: TGTGCCAGCAGCTTAACCGTATCCGGGACAGCGGCTGAAGCTTTCTTT. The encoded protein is CASSLTVSGTAAEAFF.

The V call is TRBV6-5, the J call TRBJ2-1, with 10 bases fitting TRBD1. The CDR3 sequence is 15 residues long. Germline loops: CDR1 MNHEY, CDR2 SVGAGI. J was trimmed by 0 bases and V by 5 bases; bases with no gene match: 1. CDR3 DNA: TGTGCCAGCAGTCGGACAGGGGGCTCCTACAATGAGCAGTTCTTC. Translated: CASSRTGGSYNEQFF.

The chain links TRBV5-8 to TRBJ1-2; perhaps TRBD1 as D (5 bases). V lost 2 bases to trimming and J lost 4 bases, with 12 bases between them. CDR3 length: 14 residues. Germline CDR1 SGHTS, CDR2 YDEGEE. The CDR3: CASSLRDLLYGYTF. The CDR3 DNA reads TGTGCCAGCAGCTTAAGGGACCTCCTCTATGGCTACACCTTC.

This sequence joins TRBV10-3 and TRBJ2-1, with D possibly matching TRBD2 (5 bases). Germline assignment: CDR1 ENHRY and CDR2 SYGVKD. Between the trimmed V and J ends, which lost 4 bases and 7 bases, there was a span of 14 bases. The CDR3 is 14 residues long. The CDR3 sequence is CAISAPLGGNEQFF. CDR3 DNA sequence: TGTGCCATCAGTGCCCCCCTAGGAGGTAATGAGCAGTTCTTC.

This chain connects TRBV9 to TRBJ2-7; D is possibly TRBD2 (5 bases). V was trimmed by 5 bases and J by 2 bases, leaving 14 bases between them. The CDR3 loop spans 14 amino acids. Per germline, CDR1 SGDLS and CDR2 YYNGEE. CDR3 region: CASSKSGGTYEQYF. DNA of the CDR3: TGTGCCAGCAGTAAAAGCGGAGGAACCTACGAGCAGTACTTC. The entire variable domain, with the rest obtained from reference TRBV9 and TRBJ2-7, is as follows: DSGVTQTPKHLITATGQRVTLRCSPRSGDLSVYWYQQSLDQGLQFLIQYYNGEERAKGNILERFSAQQFPDLHSELNLSSLELGDSALYFCASSKSGGTYEQYFGPGTRLTVT.

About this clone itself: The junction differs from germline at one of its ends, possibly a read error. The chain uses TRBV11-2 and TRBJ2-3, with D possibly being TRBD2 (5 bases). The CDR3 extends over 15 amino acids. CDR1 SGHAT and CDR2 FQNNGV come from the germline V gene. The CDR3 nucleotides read TGTGCCAGCAGCATAGAGCGGCATCGCACAGATACGCAGTATTTT. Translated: CASSIERHRTDTQYF.

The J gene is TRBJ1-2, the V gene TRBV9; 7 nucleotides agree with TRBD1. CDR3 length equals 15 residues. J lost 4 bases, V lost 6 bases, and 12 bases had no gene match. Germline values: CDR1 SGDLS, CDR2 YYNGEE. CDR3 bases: TGTGCCAGCACCACCAGGGAGGGGGCGGTCTATGGCTACACCTTC. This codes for CASTTREGAVYGYTF.

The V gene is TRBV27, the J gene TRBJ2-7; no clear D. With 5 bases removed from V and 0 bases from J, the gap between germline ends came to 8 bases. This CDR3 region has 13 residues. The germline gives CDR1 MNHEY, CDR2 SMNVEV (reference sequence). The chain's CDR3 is CASSKYPSYEQYF. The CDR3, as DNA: TGTGCCAGCAGTAAATACCCCTCCTACGAGCAGTACTTC.

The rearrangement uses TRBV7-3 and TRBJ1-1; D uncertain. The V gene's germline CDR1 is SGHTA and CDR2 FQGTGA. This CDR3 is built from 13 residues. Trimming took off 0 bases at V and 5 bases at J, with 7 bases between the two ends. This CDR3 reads CASSLTGRTEAFF. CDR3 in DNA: TGTGCCAGCAGCTTAACGGGTCGGACTGAAGCTTTCTTT. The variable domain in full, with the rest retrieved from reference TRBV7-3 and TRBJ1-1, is GAGVSQTPSNKVTEKGKYVELRCDPISGHTALYWYRQSLGQGPEFLIYFQGTGAADDSGLPNDRFFAVRPEGSVSTLKIQRTERGDSAVYLCASSLTGRTEAFFGQGTRLTVV.

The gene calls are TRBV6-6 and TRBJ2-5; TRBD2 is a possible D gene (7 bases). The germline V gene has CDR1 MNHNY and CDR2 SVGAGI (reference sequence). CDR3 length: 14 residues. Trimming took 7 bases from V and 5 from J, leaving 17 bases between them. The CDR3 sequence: CASTGGGGGETQYF. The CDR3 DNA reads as TGTGCCAGCACCGGAGGGGGGGGAGGGGAGACCCAGTACTTC.

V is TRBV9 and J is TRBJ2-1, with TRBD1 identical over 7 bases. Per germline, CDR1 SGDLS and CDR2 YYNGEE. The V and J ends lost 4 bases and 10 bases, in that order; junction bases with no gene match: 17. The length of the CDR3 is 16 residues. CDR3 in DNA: TGTGCCAGCAGCACCCCCCCGGGTGGGCAGGGGGACGAGCAGTTCTTC. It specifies CASSTPPGGQGDEQFF.

For the CDR3, the DNA is TGTGCCAGCAGCTCGCCAGGCCCCCCCTCGCCCCAGCATTTT. Translating it yields CASSSPGPPSPQHF. The chain carries TRBV6-5 and TRBJ1-5; D is undetermined. The germline V gene has CDR1 MNHEY and CDR2 SVGAGI. The CDR3 is made up of 14 amino acids. Trimming took 6 bases from V and 9 from J, leaving 18 bases between them.

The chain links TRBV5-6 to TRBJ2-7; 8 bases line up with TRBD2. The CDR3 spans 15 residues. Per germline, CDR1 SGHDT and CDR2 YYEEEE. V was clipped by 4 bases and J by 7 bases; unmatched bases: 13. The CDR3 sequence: CASSPLREGNREQYF. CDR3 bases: TGTGCCAGCAGCCCCCTCCGGGAGGGAAACCGGGAGCAGTACTTC.

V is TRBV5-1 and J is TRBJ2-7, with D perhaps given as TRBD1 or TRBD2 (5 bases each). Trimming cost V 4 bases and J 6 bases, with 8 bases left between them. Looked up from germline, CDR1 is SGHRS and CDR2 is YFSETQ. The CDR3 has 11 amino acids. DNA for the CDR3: TGCGCCAGCAGCGAGGGGCCCGAGCAGTACTTC. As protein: CASSEGPEQYF.

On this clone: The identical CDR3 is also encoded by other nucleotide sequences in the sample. The CDR3 bases are TGTGCCAGCAGCCCCAGACAGGACTACGAGCAGTACTTC. Encoded protein: CASSPRQDYEQYF. V usage is TRBV7-9 and J usage is TRBJ2-7; weak D call: TRBD1 (6 bases). The CDR3 extends over 13 amino acids. The V gene's germline CDR1 is SEHNR and CDR2 FQNEAQ (reference sequence). Trimming left V 5 bases short and J 3 bases short, with 11 bases between.